This TCR beta chain was found in a study of beta chain features in type 1 diabetes. The CDR3 extends over 14 amino acids. V was pared by 1 base and J by 6 bases, with 4 bases of the junction left unmatched. Germline CDR1 is LGHNA and CDR2 is YNFKEQ. The isolated RNA, all of it, was reverse transcribed, so expressed TCRB transcripts were what got sequenced. TCRdb's copy holds only in-frame clones and misses some; the assay was immunoSEQ multiplex PCR. This table holds approximately 100,000 clones, approximately 39% found once. This sequence joins TRBV4-2 and TRBJ2-7; 9 bases agree with TRBD1. The sequenced sample consisted of stem cell memory CD4+ T cells from blood. The clonotype comes from a woman under 30 in good health. Written as DNA, the CDR3 is TGTGCCAGCAGCCAAGCGGGACAGGGCGGCGAGCAGTACTTC. Translating it yields CASSQAGQGGEQYF.